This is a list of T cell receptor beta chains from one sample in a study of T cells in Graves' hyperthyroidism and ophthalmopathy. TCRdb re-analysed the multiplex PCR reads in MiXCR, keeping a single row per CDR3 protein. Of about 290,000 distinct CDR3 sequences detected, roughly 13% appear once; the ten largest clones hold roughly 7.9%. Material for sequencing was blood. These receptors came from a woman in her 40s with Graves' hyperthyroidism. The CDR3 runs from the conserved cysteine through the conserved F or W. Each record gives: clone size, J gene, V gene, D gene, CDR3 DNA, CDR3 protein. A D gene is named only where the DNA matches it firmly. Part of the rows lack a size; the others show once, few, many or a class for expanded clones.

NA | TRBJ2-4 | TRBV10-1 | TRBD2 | TGCGCCAGCAGTGAGGGACTAGCGGGGAAAAACATTCAGTACTTC | CASSEGLAGKNIQYF
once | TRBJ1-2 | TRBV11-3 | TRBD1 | TGTGCCAGCACTTCCGGGACAGGGAATGGCTACACCTTC | CASTSGTGNGYTF
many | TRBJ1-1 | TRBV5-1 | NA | TGCGCCAGCAGCTTGGAACCCGCCCCGCCGGACACTGAAGCTTTCTTT | CASSLEPAPPDTEAFF
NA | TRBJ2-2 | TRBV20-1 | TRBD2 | TGCAGTGCTAGCGAAGCGGGAGGGGGGTCTGGGGAGCTGTTTTTT | CSASEAGGGSGELFF
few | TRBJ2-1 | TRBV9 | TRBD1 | TGTGCCAGCACCCGTTTCCAGGGGGCTAATGAGCAGTTCTTC | CASTRFQGANEQFF
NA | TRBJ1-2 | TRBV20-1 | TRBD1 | TGCAGTGCTGGGGACAGGGGGCTCCGTGGCTACACCTTC | CSAGDRGLRGYTF
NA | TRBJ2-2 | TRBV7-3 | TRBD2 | TGTGCCAGCAGACCCAGCCCCCTAGCGGGAGAGGGGTTGGGGGAGCTGTTTTTT | CASRPSPLAGEGLGELFF
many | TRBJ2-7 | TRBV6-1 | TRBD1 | TGTGCCAGCAGTTCACCGGGACAGGGTACCCACGAGCAGTACTTC | CASSSPGQGTHEQYF
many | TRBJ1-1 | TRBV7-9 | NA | TGTGCCAGCAGCTGGGGAGGAACCCAAGGTTCGGACACTGAAGCTTTCTTT | CASSWGGTQGSDTEAFF
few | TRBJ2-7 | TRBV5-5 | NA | TGTGCCAGCAGCTTGGTTCCTTCTGACTACGAGCAGTACTTC | CASSLVPSDYEQYF
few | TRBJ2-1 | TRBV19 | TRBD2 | TGTGCCAGTAGTATAGATCTGCCTAGCGGGAGCAACAATGAGCAGTTCTTC | CASSIDLPSGSNNEQFF
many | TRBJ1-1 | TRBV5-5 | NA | TGTGCCAGCAGCTTGCCTTCTAGCACTGAAGCTTTCTTT | CASSLPSSTEAFF
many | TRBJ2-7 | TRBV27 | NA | TGTGCCAGCAGTTCACAAGCCTCCTACGAGCAGTACTTC | CASSSQASYEQYF
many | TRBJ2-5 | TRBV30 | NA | TGTGCCTGGAGTGGGCGGTGGGAGACCCAGTACTTC | CAWSGRWETQYF
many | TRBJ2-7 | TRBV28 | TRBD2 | TGTGCCAGCAGTTTAGCGGGGACTAGCCTCTATTCCTACGAGCAGTACTTC | CASSLAGTSLYSYEQYF
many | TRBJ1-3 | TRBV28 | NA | TGTGCCAGCAGTTCCTGGAATGGCGGAAACACCATATATTTT | CASSSWNGGNTIYF
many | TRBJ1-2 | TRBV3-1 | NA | TGTGCCAGCAGCCAATCTGGGCCCGCGGGCGACGGCTACACCTTC | CASSQSGPAGDGYTF
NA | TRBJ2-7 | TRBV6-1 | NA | TGTGCCAGCAGCGGATTAGCGGTTGCCTACGAGCAGTACTTC | CASSGLAVAYEQYF
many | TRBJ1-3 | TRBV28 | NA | TGTGCCAGCAGTTTGTCGTCAGGGTCTGGAAACACCATATATTTT | CASSLSSGSGNTIYF
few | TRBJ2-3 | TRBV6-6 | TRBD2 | TGTGCCAGCAGTTACCCGGGGTTAGCGGGAGGGCCAGATACGCAGTATTTT | CASSYPGLAGGPDTQYF
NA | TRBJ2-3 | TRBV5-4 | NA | TGTGCCAGCAGCTTCCCGACAGGGGAGGGGGATACGCAGTATTTT | CASSFPTGEGDTQYF
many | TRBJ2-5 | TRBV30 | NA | TGTGCCTGGAGCCAGGGAACAGAGACCCAGTACTTC | CAWSQGTETQYF
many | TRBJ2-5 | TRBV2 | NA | TGTGCCAGCAGAGAGCACACCATGAAGGAGACCCAGTACTTC | CASREHTMKETQYF
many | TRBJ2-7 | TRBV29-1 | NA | TGCAGCGTTCTATGGGTGAACGAGCAGTACTTC | CSVLWVNEQYF
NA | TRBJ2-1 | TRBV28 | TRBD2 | TGTGCCAGCAGTTCCTTAGCGGGAGGGCCTTCGGATGAGCAGTTCTTC | CASSSLAGGPSDEQFF
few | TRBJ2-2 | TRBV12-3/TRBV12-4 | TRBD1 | TGTGCCAGCAGTTCCGGGGATTCGGGACAGGGGGTGGTCACCGGGGAGCTGTTTTTT | CASSSGDSGQGVVTGELFF
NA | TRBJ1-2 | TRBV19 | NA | TGTGCCAGTAGTTCCGGGGCCTCCAACTATGGCTACACCTTC | CASSSGASNYGYTF
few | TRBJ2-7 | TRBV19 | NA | TGTGCCAGTACGAGTACGGGGTCTTACGAGCAGTACTTC | CASTSTGSYEQYF
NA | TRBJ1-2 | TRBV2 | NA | TGTGCCAGCAGTGAAGCGACCGGGGGCTCGCCTGGCTACACCTTC | CASSEATGGSPGYTF
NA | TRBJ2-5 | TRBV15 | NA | TGTGCCACCAGCAGAGTTACACGCCAAGAGACCCAGTACTTC | CATSRVTRQETQYF
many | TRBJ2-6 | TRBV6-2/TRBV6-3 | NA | TGTGCCAGCAACTCCGGGGGCGCAGGTGGGGCCAACGTCCTGACTTTC | CASNSGGAGGANVLTF
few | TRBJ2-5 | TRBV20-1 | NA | TGCAGTGTTGGAGGGCCCCAAGAGACCCAGTACTTC | CSVGGPQETQYF
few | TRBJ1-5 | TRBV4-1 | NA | TGCGCCAGCAGCCAAGATCAGGGTCAGCCCCAGCATTTT | CASSQDQGQPQHF
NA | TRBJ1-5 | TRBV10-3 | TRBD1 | TGTGCCAGCTGGACAGGGCACAATCAGCCCCAGCATTTT | CASWTGHNQPQHF
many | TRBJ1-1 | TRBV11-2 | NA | TGTGCCAGCAGCTTAGATCTCCAGAACACTGAAGCTTTCTTT | CASSLDLQNTEAFF
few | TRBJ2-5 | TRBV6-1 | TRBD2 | TGTGCCAGCAGGAACCTGGCGGGAGGGTACCAAGAGACCCAGTACTTC | CASRNLAGGYQETQYF
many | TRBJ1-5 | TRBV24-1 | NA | TGTGCCACCAGTGAAGGGACGTTGGATCAGCCCCAGCATTTT | CATSEGTLDQPQHF